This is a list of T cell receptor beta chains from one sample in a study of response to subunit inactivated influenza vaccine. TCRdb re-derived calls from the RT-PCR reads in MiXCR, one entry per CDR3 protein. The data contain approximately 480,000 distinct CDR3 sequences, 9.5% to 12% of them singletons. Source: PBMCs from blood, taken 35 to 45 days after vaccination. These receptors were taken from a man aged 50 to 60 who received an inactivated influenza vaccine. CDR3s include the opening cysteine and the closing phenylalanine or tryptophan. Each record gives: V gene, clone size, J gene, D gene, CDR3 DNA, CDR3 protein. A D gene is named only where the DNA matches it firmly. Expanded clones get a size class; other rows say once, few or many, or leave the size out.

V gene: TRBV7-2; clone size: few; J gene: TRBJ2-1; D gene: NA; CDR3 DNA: TGTGCCAGCAGCTTAGTCCGCAGGGTGCAAGGGGGAAATGAGCAGTTCTTC; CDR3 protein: CASSLVRRVQGGNEQFF
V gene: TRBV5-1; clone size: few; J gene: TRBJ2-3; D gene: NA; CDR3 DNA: TGCGCCAGCAGCTCAGGTCACACAGGGAAATCCACAGATACGCAGTATTTT; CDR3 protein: CASSSGHTGKSTDTQYF
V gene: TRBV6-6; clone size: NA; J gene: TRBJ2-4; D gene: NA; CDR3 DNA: TGTGCCAGCACCCAAAATTTCCTATTCGGCAACATTCAGTACTTC; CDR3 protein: CASTQNFLFGNIQYF
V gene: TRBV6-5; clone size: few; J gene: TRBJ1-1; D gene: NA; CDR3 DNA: TGTGCCAGCAGTTACTCTGGGGATAGTGAAGCTTTCTTT; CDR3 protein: CASSYSGDSEAFF
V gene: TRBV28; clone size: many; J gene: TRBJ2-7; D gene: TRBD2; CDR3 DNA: TGTGCCAGCAGTTTATGGCGCCGGGGGGTCGAGCAGTACTTC; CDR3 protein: CASSLWRRGVEQYF
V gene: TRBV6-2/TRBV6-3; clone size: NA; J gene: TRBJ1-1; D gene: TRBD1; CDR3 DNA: TGTGCCAGCAGGGGACAGGGGCCAAAGAACACTGAAGCTTTCTTT; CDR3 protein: CASRGQGPKNTEAFF
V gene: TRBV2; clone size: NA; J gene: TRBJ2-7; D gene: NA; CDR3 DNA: TGTGCCAGCAGTGAAGGGCGCGAGCAGTACTTC; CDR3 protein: CASSEGREQYF
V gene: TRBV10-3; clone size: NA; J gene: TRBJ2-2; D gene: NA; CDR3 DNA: TGTGCCATCAGTGATGGCCCCCCCGGGGAGCTGTTTTTT; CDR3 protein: CAISDGPPGELFF
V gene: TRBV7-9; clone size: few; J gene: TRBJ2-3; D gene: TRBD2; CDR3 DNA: TGTGCCAGCAGCTTAGCGTTGGCTAGCGGGGGGCCTGAGTATTTT; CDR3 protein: CASSLALASGGPEYF
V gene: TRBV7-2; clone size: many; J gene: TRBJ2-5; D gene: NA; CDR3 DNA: TGTGCCAGCAGTCATGGGCAAGAGACCCAGTACTTC; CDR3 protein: CASSHGQETQYF
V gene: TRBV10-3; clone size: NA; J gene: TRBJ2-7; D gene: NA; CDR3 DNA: TGTGCCATCTCCCGGGACGAGTACTACGAGCAGTACTTC; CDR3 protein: CAISRDEYYEQYF
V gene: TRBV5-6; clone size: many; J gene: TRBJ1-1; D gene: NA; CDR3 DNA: TGTGCCAGCAATGTCAGGTGGAGGAACACTGAAGCTTTCTTT; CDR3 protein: CASNVRWRNTEAFF
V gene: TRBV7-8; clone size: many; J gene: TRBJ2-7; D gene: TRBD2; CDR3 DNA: TGTGCCAGCAGCTTATGGGGAGGGCCCCACGAGCAGTACTTC; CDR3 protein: CASSLWGGPHEQYF
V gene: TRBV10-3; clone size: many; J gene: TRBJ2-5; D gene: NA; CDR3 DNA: TGTGCCATCAGTGAGTCAGGAGGGGAGACCCAGTACTTC; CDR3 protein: CAISESGGETQYF
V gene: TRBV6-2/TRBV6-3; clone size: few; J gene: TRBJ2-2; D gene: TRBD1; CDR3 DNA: TGTGCCAGCAGTCCCCTCCGACAGGGATCTGACCTATTAGGATACACCGGGGAGCTGTTTTTT; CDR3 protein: CASSPLRQGSDLLGYTGELFF
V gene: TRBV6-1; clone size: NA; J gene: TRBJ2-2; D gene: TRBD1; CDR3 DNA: TGTGCCAGCGAGGGGACAGGTGGGACCGGGGAGCTGTTTTTT; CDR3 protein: CASEGTGGTGELFF
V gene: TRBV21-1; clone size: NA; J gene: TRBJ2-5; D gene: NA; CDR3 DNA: TGTGCCAGCAGCACACGACAGGGTGCTAGCGGGAGCAAGGTAGAGACCCAGTACTTC; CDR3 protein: CASSTRQGASGSKVETQYF